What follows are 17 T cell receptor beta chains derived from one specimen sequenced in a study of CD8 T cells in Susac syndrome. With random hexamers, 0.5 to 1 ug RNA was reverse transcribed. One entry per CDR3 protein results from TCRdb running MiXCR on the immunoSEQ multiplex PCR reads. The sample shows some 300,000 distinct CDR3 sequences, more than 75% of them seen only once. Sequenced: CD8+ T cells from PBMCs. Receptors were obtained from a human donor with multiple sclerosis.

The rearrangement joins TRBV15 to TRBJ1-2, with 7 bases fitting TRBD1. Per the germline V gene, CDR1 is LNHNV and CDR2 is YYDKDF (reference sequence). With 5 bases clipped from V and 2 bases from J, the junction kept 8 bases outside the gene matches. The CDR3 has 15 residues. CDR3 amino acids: CATSGDEGANYGYTF. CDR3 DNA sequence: TGTGCCACCAGCGGGGACGAGGGGGCGAACTATGGCTACACCTTC.

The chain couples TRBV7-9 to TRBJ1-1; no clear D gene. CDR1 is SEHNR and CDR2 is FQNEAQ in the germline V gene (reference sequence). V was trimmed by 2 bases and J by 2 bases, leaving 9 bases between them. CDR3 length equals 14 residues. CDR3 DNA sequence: TGTGCCAGCAGCTTACCATCGTTAAACACTGAAGCTTTCTTT. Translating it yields CASSLPSLNTEAFF.

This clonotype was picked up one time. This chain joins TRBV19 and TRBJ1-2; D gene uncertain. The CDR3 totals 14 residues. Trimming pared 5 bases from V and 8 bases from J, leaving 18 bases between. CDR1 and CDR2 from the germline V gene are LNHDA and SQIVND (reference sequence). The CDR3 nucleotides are TGTGCCAGTAGTCCCCCTGAACACTTAAGGGGCTACACCTTC. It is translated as CASSPPEHLRGYTF.

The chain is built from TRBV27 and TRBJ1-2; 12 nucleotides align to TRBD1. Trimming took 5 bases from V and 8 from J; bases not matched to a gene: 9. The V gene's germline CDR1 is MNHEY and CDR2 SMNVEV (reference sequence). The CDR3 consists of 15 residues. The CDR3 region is CASSPGGQGARGYTF. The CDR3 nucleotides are TGTGCCAGCAGTCCGGGGGGACAGGGGGCGAGGGGCTACACCTTC.

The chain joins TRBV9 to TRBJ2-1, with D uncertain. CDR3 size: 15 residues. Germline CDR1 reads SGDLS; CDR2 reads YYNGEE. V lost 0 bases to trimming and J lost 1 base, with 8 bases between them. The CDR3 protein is CASSVGGLSYNEQFF. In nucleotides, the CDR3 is TGTGCCAGCAGCGTAGGAGGTTTGTCCTACAATGAGCAGTTCTTC.

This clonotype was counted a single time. The CDR3, as DNA: TGTGCCAGCAGTGGCATCCCCCCCCGCCAGGGCTACACCTTC. Translating it yields CASSGIPPRQGYTF. This chain uses TRBV27 with TRBJ1-2; D unclear. V was clipped by 5 bases and J by 8 bases, with 18 bases between them. The CDR3 spans 14 residues. In germline, CDR1 is MNHEY, CDR2 SMNVEV (reference sequence).

The CDR3: CASSYFRGTNTGELFF. The CDR3 bases are TGTGCCAGCAGCTACTTCAGGGGGACCAACACCGGGGAGCTGTTTTTT. The chain links TRBV5-8 to TRBJ2-2; 7 positions match TRBD1. V lost 3 bases to trimming and J lost 2 bases; unmatched junction nucleotides: 7. Germline V CDR1 and CDR2: SGHTS, YDEGEE. The CDR3 sequence is 16 residues long.

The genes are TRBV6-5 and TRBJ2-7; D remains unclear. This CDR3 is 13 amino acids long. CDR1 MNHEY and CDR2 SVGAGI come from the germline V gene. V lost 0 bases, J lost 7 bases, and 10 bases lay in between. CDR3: CASSYSSRAEQYF. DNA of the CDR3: TGTGCCAGCAGTTACTCGAGCCGTGCAGAGCAGTACTTC.

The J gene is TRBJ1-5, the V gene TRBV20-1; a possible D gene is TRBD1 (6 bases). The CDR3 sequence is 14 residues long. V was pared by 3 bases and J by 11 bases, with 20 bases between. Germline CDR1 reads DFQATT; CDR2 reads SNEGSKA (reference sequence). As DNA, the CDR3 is TGCAGTGCTAGGACGGGGGAGGGTCCAGGGGCCCAGCATTTT. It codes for CSARTGEGPGAQHF.

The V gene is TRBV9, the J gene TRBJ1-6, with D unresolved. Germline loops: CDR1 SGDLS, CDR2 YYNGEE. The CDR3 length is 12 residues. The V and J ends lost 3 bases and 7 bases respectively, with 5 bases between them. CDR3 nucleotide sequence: TGTGCCAGCAGCGCCTTAAATTCACCCCTCCACTTT. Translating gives CASSALNSPLHF.

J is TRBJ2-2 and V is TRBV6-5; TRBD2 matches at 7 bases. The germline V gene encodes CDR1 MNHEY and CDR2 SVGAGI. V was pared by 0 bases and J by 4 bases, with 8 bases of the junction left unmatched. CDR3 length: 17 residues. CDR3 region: CASSYSGGTERTGELFF. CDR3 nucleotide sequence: TGTGCCAGCAGTTACTCGGGGGGGACGGAACGCACCGGGGAGCTGTTTTTT.

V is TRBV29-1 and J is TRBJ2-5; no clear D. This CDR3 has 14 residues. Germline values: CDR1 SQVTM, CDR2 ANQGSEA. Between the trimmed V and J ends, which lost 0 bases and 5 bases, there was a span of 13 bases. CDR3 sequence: CSVEDQREGETQYF. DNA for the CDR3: TGCAGCGTTGAAGATCAAAGGGAAGGTGAGACCCAGTACTTC.

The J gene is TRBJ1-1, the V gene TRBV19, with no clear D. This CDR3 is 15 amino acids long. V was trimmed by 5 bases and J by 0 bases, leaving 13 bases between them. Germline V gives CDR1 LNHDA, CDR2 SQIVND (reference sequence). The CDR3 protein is CASSPERTVNTEAFF. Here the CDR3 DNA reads TGTGCCAGTAGTCCAGAGAGGACGGTGAACACTGAAGCTTTCTTT.

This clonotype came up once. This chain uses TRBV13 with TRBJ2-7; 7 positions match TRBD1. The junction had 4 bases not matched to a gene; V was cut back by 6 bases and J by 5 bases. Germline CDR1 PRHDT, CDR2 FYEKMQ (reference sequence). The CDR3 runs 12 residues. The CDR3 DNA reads TGTGCCAGCAGTCAACAGGGGAACGAGCAGTACTTC. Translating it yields CASSQQGNEQYF.

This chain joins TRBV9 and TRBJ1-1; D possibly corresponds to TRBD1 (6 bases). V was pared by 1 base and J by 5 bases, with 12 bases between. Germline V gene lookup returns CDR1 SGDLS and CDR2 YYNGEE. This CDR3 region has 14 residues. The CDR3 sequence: CASSVSGGGTEAFF. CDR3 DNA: TGTGCCAGCAGCGTATCTGGAGGGGGGACTGAAGCTTTCTTT.

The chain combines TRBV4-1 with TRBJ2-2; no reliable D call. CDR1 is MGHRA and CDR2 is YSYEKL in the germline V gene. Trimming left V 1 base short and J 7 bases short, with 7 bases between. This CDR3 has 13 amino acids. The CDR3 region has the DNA TGCGCCAGCAGCCAAGGGCCCGGCGGGGAGCTGTTTTTT. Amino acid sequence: CASSQGPGGELFF.

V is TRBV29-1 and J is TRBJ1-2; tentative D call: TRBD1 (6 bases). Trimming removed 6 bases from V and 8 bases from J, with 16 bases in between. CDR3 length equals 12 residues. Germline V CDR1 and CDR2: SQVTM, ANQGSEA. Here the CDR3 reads CSVYSTGSGYTF. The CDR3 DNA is TGCAGCGTATATTCCACAGGGAGCGGCTACACCTTC.